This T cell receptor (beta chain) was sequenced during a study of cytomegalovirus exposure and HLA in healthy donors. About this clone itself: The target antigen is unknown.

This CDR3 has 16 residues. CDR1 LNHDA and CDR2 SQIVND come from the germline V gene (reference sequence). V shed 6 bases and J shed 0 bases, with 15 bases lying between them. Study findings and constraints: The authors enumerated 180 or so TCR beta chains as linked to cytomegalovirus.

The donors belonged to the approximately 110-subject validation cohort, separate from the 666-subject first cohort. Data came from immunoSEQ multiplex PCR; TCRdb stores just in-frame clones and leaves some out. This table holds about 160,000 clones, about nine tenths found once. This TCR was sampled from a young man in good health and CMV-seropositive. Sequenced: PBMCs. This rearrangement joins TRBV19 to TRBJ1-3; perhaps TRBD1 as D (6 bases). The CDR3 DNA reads TGTGCCAGTAGATCGGACAGCTTCCACTCTGGAAACACCATATATTTT. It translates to CASRSDSFHSGNTIYF.